This is a list of T cell receptor beta chains from one sample in a study of blood T cell repertoires in COVID-19. The repertoire was sequenced with immunoSEQ multiplex PCR; TCRdb's copy has only in-frame clones and lacks some. The sample includes tens of thousands of clones, about three quarters seen only once; the top ten take roughly 6.6%. Sequenced input: peripheral blood. Receptors were obtained from a man in his 70s with acute or convalescent COVID-19. CDR3s include the opening cysteine and the closing phenylalanine or tryptophan. A D gene is named only where the DNA matches it firmly. Rows may omit the clone size; those that give it use once, few, many or a size class.

J gene	D gene	clone size	V gene	CDR3 protein	CDR3 DNA
TRBJ1-3	NA	NA	TRBV5-1	CASSPPEGDSGNTIYF	TGCGCCAGCAGCCCGCCCGAGGGTGACTCTGGAAACACCATATATTTT
TRBJ2-5	NA	NA	TRBV5-4	CASSSRDASKETQYF	TGTGCCAGCAGCTCACGGGATGCTTCAAAAGAGACCCAGTACTTC
TRBJ2-7	NA	NA	TRBV18	CASSPGQSYEQYF	TGTGCCAGCTCACCTGGGCAGTCCTACGAGCAGTACTTC
TRBJ2-5	NA	NA	TRBV12-5	CASGLSGLREETQYF	TGTGCTAGTGGTTTATCGGGACTTAGAGAAGAGACCCAGTACTTC
TRBJ2-7	TRBD1	NA	TRBV6-6	CASSYLQGVGEQYF	TGTGCCAGCAGTTACTTACAGGGGGTTGGGGAGCAGTACTTC
TRBJ2-7	TRBD2	NA	TRBV5-1	CASSLGTSGTYEQYF	TGCGCCAGCAGCTTGGGGACTAGCGGAACCTACGAGCAGTACTTC
TRBJ2-1	NA	NA	TRBV3-1/TRBV3-2	CASSQEGTSNEQFF	TGTGCCAGCAGCCAAGAAGGGACATCGAATGAGCAGTTCTTC
TRBJ1-1	TRBD1	NA	TRBV5-4	CASSWGQGAVTEAFF	TGTGCCAGCAGCTGGGGACAGGGGGCGGTCACTGAAGCTTTCTTT
TRBJ2-3	TRBD2	NA	TRBV7-2	CASSLDFRTSVTDTQYF	TGTGCCAGCAGCTTAGATTTCCGGACTAGCGTCACAGATACGCAGTATTTT
TRBJ1-2	TRBD1	NA	TRBV5-6	CASSWVGDSRSHGGYTF	TGTGCCAGCAGCTGGGTCGGGGACAGTCGTTCCCACGGAGGCTACACCTTC
TRBJ1-2	NA	NA	TRBV15	CATSRDDSHYGYTF	TGTGCCACCAGCAGAGATGACAGTCACTATGGCTACACCTTC
TRBJ1-2	NA	NA	TRBV3-1/TRBV3-2	CASSQDHAGWGYTF	TGTGCCAGCAGCCAAGATCACGCGGGTTGGGGCTACACCTTC
TRBJ1-3	NA	once	TRBV10-3	CAIRGVSGNTIYF	TGTGCCATCAGAGGGGTATCAGGAAACACCATATATTTT
TRBJ1-2	TRBD1	NA	TRBV7-8	CASSLRQGSYGYTF	TGTGCCAGCAGCCTACGACAGGGTAGCTATGGCTACACCTTC
TRBJ1-6	TRBD1	NA	TRBV10-3	CAISGAGTGNSPLHF	TGTGCCATCAGTGGGGCCGGGACAGGGAATTCACCCCTCCACTTT
TRBJ1-1	TRBD1	NA	TRBV28	CASSFFPQGAEAFF	TGTGCCAGCAGTTTCTTCCCGCAGGGGGCTGAAGCTTTCTTT
TRBJ2-2	TRBD2	once	TRBV7-9	CASSSPRGLASYTGELFF	TGTGCCAGCAGCTCGCCCAGGGGACTAGCGAGTTACACCGGGGAGCTGTTTTTT
TRBJ2-5	NA	NA	TRBV5-1	CASSVQGWYQETQYF	TGCGCCAGCAGCGTACAGGGTTGGTACCAAGAGACCCAGTACTTC
TRBJ2-2	TRBD2	NA	TRBV5-1	CASSPGSGGNTGELFF	TGCGCCAGCAGCCCAGGTAGCGGGGGGAACACCGGGGAGCTGTTTTTT
TRBJ1-1	TRBD1	NA	TRBV27	CASSLDRGDTEAFF	TGTGCCAGCAGTCTCGACAGGGGCGACACTGAAGCTTTCTTT
TRBJ2-7	NA	NA	TRBV19	CASSIPGGVLNEQYF	TGTGCCAGTAGTATCCCCGGCGGGGTACTCAACGAGCAGTACTTC
TRBJ1-4	TRBD1	once	TRBV12-5	CASGPGQPNEKLFF	TGTGCTAGTGGACCGGGACAGCCTAATGAAAAACTGTTTTTT
TRBJ1-1	TRBD1	NA	TRBV27	CASQPGQMNTEAFF	TGTGCCAGCCAACCGGGACAGATGAACACTGAAGCTTTCTTT
TRBJ2-5	TRBD2	NA	TRBV5-1	CASSSSGGTQETQYF	TGCGCCAGCAGCTCTAGCGGGGGGACCCAAGAGACCCAGTACTTC
TRBJ1-1	NA	NA	TRBV24-1	CATTQGLNTEAFF	TGTGCCACCACCCAGGGGCTGAACACTGAAGCTTTCTTT
TRBJ1-2	NA	NA	TRBV19	CASSRGSWVYGYTF	TGTGCCAGTAGTCGAGGGAGTTGGGTCTATGGCTACACCTTC
TRBJ2-3	NA	NA	TRBV19	CASSAQGGTQYF	TGTGCCAGTAGTGCCCAAGGGGGTACGCAGTATTTT
TRBJ1-1	TRBD1	NA	TRBV28	CASSLRQGRTGNTEAFF	TGTGCCAGCAGCCTCCGACAGGGGCGTACTGGGAACACTGAAGCTTTCTTT
TRBJ2-1	NA	NA	TRBV2	CASSEAGGGLNYNEQFF	TGTGCCAGCAGTGAAGCAGGGGGGGGCCTCAACTACAATGAGCAGTTCTTC
TRBJ2-1	NA	NA	TRBV7-9	CASSPRAGPLYNEQFF	TGTGCCAGCAGCCCCCGGGCGGGTCCTCTCTACAATGAGCAGTTCTTC
TRBJ1-1	NA	NA	TRBV9	CASSVDELMDSRTEAFF	TGTGCCAGCAGCGTAGATGAGTTAATGGACAGTCGAACTGAAGCTTTCTTT
TRBJ1-4	NA	few	TRBV7-9	CASSHPDILDEKLFF	TGTGCCAGCAGCCATCCGGACATTCTGGATGAAAAACTGTTTTTT
TRBJ2-7	NA	NA	TRBV18	CASSPSLSYEQYF	TGTGCCAGCTCACCATCCCTCTCCTACGAGCAGTACTTC
TRBJ2-5	NA	NA	TRBV5-1	CASSWKMGAPQETQYF	TGCGCCAGCAGCTGGAAAATGGGGGCTCCCCAAGAGACCCAGTACTTC
TRBJ2-5	TRBD1	NA	TRBV6-4	CASSAGTGVLETQYF	TGTGCCAGCAGTGCTGGGACAGGGGTATTAGAGACCCAGTACTTC
TRBJ2-7	TRBD2	NA	TRBV28	CASSPGGGFPYEQYF	TGTGCCAGCAGCCCCGGGGGGGGATTTCCCTACGAGCAGTACTTC
TRBJ1-1	TRBD1	NA	TRBV3-1/TRBV3-2	CASSPRTGDTEAFF	TGTGCCAGCAGCCCAAGGACAGGGGATACTGAAGCTTTCTTT
TRBJ2-3	NA	NA	TRBV5-1	CASSYGPSTDTQYF	TGCGCCAGCAGCTACGGTCCGAGCACAGATACGCAGTATTTT
TRBJ2-1	TRBD1	NA	TRBV15	CATSRDLPGTGIPYNEQFF	TGTGCCACCAGCAGAGATTTGCCCGGGACAGGTATTCCCTACAATGAGCAGTTCTTC
TRBJ2-6	NA	NA	TRBV7-9	CASTDPGYGANVLTF	TGTGCCAGCACCGATCCGGGGTATGGGGCCAACGTCCTGACTTTC
TRBJ1-2	TRBD1	few	TRBV4-1	CASSQVAGGYGYTF	TGCGCCAGCAGCCAAGTCGCAGGGGGCTATGGCTACACCTTC
TRBJ2-1	NA	NA	TRBV2	CASSQLNLNEQFF	TGTGCCAGCAGTCAACTGAACCTTAATGAGCAGTTCTTC
TRBJ2-1	TRBD1	few	TRBV12-5	CAGSRDSTYNEQFF	TGTGCTGGATCCAGGGACAGCACCTACAATGAGCAGTTCTTC
TRBJ2-1	NA	NA	TRBV7-2	CASSFFQRPNEQFF	TGTGCCAGCAGCTTCTTCCAGCGACCAAATGAGCAGTTCTTC
TRBJ1-1	TRBD1	NA	TRBV29-1	CSVDRTGVAFF	TGCAGCGTTGATAGGACAGGGGTGGCTTTCTTT
TRBJ1-2	NA	NA	TRBV3-1/TRBV3-2	CATENRSSNYGYTF	TGTGCCACTGAAAACAGGAGCTCTAACTATGGCTACACCTTC
TRBJ1-2	NA	NA	TRBV29-1	CSVPDQEKANYGYTF	TGCAGCGTTCCAGATCAGGAAAAGGCTAACTATGGCTACACCTTC
TRBJ2-6	NA	NA	TRBV18	CASSPGRAGANVLTF	TGTGCCAGCTCACCCGGCAGGGCTGGGGCCAACGTCCTGACTTTC
TRBJ2-1	TRBD2	NA	TRBV7-2	CASSLDLAGENEQFF	TGTGCCAGCAGCTTGGATTTAGCGGGAGAAAATGAGCAGTTCTTC
TRBJ1-2	TRBD1	NA	TRBV2	CASNPDRDRWGGNTF	TGTGCCAGCAATCCGGACAGGGATCGATGGGGTGGCAACACCTTC
TRBJ2-1	TRBD2	NA	TRBV27	CASSLLSGGDEQFF	TGTGCCAGCAGTTTATTATCGGGGGGGGATGAGCAGTTCTTC
TRBJ1-3	TRBD1	many	TRBV19	CASSITGTGYNTIYF	TGTGCCAGTAGTATAACCGGGACAGGGTACAACACCATATATTTT
TRBJ2-6	TRBD1	NA	TRBV9	CASSVDPRTGGSGANVLTF	TGTGCCAGCAGCGTAGACCCCCGGACAGGTGGCTCTGGGGCCAACGTCCTGACTTTC